This T cell receptor beta chain stems from a study of blood T cell repertoires in COVID-19. The CDR3 extends over 15 amino acids. V was shortened by 0 bases and J by 7 bases, with 13 bases between the two germline ends. Germline V gives CDR1 KGHSH, CDR2 LQKENI. As processed by the authors: Amplification with reference gene primers provided the estimates of nucleated cell counts. The repertoire was sequenced with immunoSEQ multiplex PCR; TCRdb's copy has only in-frame clones and lacks some. The V and J calls and clone size are taken from that table; D and trimming were inferred from the DNA. The data hold over 250,000 clones, with around 87% observed a single time.

This chain connects TRBV18 to TRBJ1-5; tentatively, D is TRBD1 (5 bases). The sequenced sample was peripheral blood. This receptor was taken from a woman between 40 and 55 years old who had recovered from COVID-19. CDR3 loop: CASSPPGGGDQPQHF. In DNA, the CDR3 is TGTGCCAGCTCACCACCAGGCGGAGGGGACCAGCCCCAGCATTTT. Using reference TRBV18 and TRBJ1-5 for the parts outside the CDR3, the full variable domain is NAGVMQNPRHLVRRRGQEARLRCSPMKGHSHVYWYRQLPEEGLKFMVYLQKENIIDESGMPKERFSAEFPKEGPSILRIQQVVRGDSAAYFCASSPPGGGDQPQHFGDGTRLSIL.